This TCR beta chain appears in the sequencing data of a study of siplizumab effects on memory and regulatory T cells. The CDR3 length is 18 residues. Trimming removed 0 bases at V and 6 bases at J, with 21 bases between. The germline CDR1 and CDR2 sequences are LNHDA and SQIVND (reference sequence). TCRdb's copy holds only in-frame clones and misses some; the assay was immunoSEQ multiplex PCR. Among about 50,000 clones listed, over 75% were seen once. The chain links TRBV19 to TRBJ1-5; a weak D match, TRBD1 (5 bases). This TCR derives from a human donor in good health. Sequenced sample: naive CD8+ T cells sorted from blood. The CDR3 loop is CASSIDRGAGFNSQPQHF. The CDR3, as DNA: TGTGCCAGTAGTATAGATCGCGGGGCAGGGTTTAATAGTCAGCCCCAGCATTTT.